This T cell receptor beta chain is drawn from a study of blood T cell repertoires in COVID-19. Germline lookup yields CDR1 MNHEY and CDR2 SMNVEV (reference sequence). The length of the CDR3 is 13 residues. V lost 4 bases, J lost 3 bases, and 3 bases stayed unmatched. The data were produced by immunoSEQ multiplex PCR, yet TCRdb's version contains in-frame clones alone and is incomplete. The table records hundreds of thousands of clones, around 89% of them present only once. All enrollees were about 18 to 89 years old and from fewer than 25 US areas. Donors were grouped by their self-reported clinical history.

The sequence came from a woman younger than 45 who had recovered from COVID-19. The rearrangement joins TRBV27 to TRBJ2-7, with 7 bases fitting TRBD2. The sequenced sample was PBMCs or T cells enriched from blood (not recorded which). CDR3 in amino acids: CASSWTSNYEQYF. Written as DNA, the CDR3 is TGTGCCAGCAGTTGGACTAGTAACTACGAGCAGTACTTC.